The 9 T cell receptor beta chains below were found in one sample sequenced in a study of T cell repertoires in cytomegalovirus infection. TCRdb reanalysed the reads using MiXCR and keeps one entry per CDR3 protein. Of fewer than 300,000 distinct CDR3 sequences in the sample, roughly a quarter were seen once. Sequenced: PBMCs. The source of these receptors is a human donor in good health (CMV status not recorded). Some clones in this sample may be carry-over from other donors' samples.

This clonotype appeared many times. V and J are TRBV4-1 and TRBJ2-5; tentatively, D is TRBD2 (5 bases). The CDR3 consists of 12 residues. Germline loops: CDR1 MGHRA, CDR2 YSYEKL. V shed 3 bases and J shed 5 bases, with 7 bases lying between them. CDR3 in DNA: TGCGCCAGCAGCCAGACGGGGGAGACCCAGTACTTC. As protein: CASSQTGETQYF.

This clonotype was found many times. V and J are TRBV7-4 and TRBJ2-7, with 7 bases identical to TRBD1. Germline CDR1 reads SGHVT; CDR2 reads SQSDAQ. The CDR3 has 14 residues. Trimming removed 4 bases from V and 3 bases from J; junction bases left unmatched: 6. The DNA of the CDR3 is TGTGCCAGCAGCTCGGGACAGCCCGTCTACGAGCAGTACTTC. Amino acid sequence: CASSSGQPVYEQYF.

This clonotype was recorded at least ten times. This chain links TRBV28 with TRBJ1-5; weak D call: TRBD1 (5 bases). The CDR3 sequence is 17 residues long. Germline-derived CDR1 and CDR2 are MDHEN and SYDVKM. V shed 5 bases and J shed 0 bases, with 17 bases lying between them. The CDR3 region is CASSRPRTQFSNQPQHF. The CDR3 DNA follows: TGTGCCAGCAGTCGTCCTCGGACACAGTTTAGCAATCAGCCCCAGCATTTT. The whole variable domain, remainder taken from reference TRBV28 and TRBJ1-5, is DVKVTQSSRYLVKRTGEKVFLECVQDMDHENMFWYRQDPGLGLRLIYFSYDVKMKEKGDIPEGYSVSREKKERFSLILESASTNQTSMYLCASSRPRTQFSNQPQHFGDGTRLSIL.

This clonotype appeared many times. The gene calls are TRBV19 and TRBJ1-5; 8 bases match TRBD1. V shed 6 bases, J shed 4 bases, and the junction held 8 bases outside the gene matches. The CDR3 covers 15 residues. Germline CDR1 and CDR2: LNHDA and SQIVND (reference sequence). The CDR3, as DNA: TGTGCCAGTAGGAGGGACAGGAGCTGGAATCAGCCCCAGCATTTT. The encoded protein is CASRRDRSWNQPQHF.

This clonotype was detected ten times or more. The chain combines TRBV19 with TRBJ1-1, with D perhaps TRBD1 (5 bases). Germline V gene sequence: CDR1 LNHDA, CDR2 SQIVND (reference sequence). The CDR3 extends over 15 amino acids. The V end lost 4 bases, the J end lost 0 bases, and 12 bases lay between the germline ends. CDR3 nucleotide sequence: TGTGCCAGTAGTAGACCGGGACGGATGAACACTGAAGCTTTCTTT. Its translation is CASSRPGRMNTEAFF.

This rearrangement joins TRBV7-2 to TRBJ1-3; D gene unclear. CDR1 SGHTA and CDR2 FQGNSA come from the germline V gene. The germline V and J ends were trimmed by 3 bases and 4 bases, with 10 bases remaining between them. The CDR3 loop spans 14 amino acids. This CDR3 is CASSLGVTGNTIYF. The CDR3 DNA is TGTGCCAGCAGCTTGGGTGTGACAGGAAACACCATATATTTT.

This rearrangement joins TRBV11-2 to TRBJ1-3; D remains unclear. The germline V gene has CDR1 SGHAT and CDR2 FQNNGV. This CDR3 is 15 amino acids long. V lost 2 bases and J 4 bases, leaving 12 bases between the germline ends. The CDR3 sequence is CASSLIPMEGNTIYF. The CDR3, as DNA: TGTGCCAGCAGCTTAATCCCGATGGAAGGAAACACCATATATTTT.

A few counts support this clonotype. The V gene is TRBV11-2, the J gene TRBJ2-1, with TRBD1 identical over 7 bases. V lost 3 bases and J lost 2; bases outside the gene matches: 4. CDR1 is SGHAT and CDR2 is FQNNGV in the germline V gene. The CDR3 is 15 residues long. The DNA for the CDR3 is TGTGCCAGCAGCTTCGGGACAGTAACCTACAATGAGCAGTTCTTC. Encoded protein: CASSFGTVTYNEQFF.

The CDR3 sequence: CASSESDWTGDREKLFF. The CDR3 coding sequence is TGCGCCAGCAGTGAGTCGGACTGGACAGGGGATCGTGAAAAACTGTTTTTT. The V gene is TRBV10-2, the J gene TRBJ1-4, with 9 bases identical to TRBD1. CDR1 WSHSY and CDR2 SAAADI come from the germline V gene. J was trimmed by 7 bases and V by 0 bases; bases with no gene match: 9. The CDR3 has 17 residues.